The sequence of this T cell receptor beta chain was determined in a study of vaccination effects on CD4 cells after COVID-19. With respect to this clone: The target antigen is unknown.

Only in-frame clones appear in the TCRdb table, and some are missing; sequencing was by immunoSEQ multiplex PCR. The sample consists of nearly 30,000 clones, around 67% of them appearing once. Sequencing in the ViraFEST assay came after antigen-specific CD4+ T cells had been expanded with viral peptide pools, which were used to stimulate PBMC. Subsequent to 10 days of culture, CD4+ T cells were isolated. Vaccination of participants consisted of two doses of either the BNT162b2 or mRNA-1273 vaccine. CDR3 length: 14 residues. Germline values: CDR1 SGHDT, CDR2 YYEEEE. The V end lost 0 bases, the J end lost 5 bases, and 9 bases lay between the germline ends.

This specimen was CD4+ T cells from PBMCs cultured with HCoV-229E spike peptides, taken after COVID-19 vaccination. The source is a human donor who received a COVID-19 vaccine. The J gene is TRBJ2-1, the V gene TRBV5-6; TRBD2 is a possible D gene (6 bases). CDR3 DNA sequence: TGTGCCAGCAGCTTGGTGGACTATAACAATGAGCAGTTCTTC. Residues: CASSLVDYNNEQFF.